This T cell receptor (beta chain) was sequenced during a study of shared clonotypes between healthy human individuals. In regard to this clone: Its specificity is not known.

Original methodology: ImmunoSEQ output held junction-only sequences without quality scores, so filtering differed. Assay used: immunoSEQ multiplex PCR; TCRdb lists only in-frame clones, some missing. V, J and clone size derive from that table, while D and trimming were established from the DNA sequence. The data show roughly 770,000 clones, approximately 97% seen once. Naive-designated CD8 cells lacked CD45RO, were positively enriched for CCR7, and omitted terminally differentiated effector memory CD45RA+ cells. This CDR3 spans 16 amino acids. Germline lookup yields CDR1 SGHNT and CDR2 YENEEA. After removal of 5 bases from V and 5 bases from J, the junction contained 11 bases not matched to a gene. General study results and limits: Relative to their counterparts shared across all four donors, non-shared clonotypes exhibited diminished generation probabilities. Generally, estimated richness proved larger in naive subsets than it did in memory subsets. Tissue TCR repertoires likely differ from these blood-only repertoires.

The rearrangement joins TRBV11-3 to TRBJ2-3; 9 nucleotides line up with TRBD1. The source is a man aged 30 to 45 in good health. Specimen: naive CD8+ T cells sorted from blood. In DNA form, the CDR3 reads TGTGCCAGCAGCACCCGACAGGGGGTAGACGGAGATACGCAGTATTTT. This translates into CASSTRQGVDGDTQYF. Full variable domain (missing parts from reference TRBV11-3 and TRBJ2-3): EAGVVQSPRYKIIEKKQPVAFWCNPISGHNTLYWYLQNLGQGPELLIRYENEEAVDDSQLPKDRFSAERLKGVDSTLKIQPAELGDSAVYLCASSTRQGVDGDTQYFGPGTRLTVL.